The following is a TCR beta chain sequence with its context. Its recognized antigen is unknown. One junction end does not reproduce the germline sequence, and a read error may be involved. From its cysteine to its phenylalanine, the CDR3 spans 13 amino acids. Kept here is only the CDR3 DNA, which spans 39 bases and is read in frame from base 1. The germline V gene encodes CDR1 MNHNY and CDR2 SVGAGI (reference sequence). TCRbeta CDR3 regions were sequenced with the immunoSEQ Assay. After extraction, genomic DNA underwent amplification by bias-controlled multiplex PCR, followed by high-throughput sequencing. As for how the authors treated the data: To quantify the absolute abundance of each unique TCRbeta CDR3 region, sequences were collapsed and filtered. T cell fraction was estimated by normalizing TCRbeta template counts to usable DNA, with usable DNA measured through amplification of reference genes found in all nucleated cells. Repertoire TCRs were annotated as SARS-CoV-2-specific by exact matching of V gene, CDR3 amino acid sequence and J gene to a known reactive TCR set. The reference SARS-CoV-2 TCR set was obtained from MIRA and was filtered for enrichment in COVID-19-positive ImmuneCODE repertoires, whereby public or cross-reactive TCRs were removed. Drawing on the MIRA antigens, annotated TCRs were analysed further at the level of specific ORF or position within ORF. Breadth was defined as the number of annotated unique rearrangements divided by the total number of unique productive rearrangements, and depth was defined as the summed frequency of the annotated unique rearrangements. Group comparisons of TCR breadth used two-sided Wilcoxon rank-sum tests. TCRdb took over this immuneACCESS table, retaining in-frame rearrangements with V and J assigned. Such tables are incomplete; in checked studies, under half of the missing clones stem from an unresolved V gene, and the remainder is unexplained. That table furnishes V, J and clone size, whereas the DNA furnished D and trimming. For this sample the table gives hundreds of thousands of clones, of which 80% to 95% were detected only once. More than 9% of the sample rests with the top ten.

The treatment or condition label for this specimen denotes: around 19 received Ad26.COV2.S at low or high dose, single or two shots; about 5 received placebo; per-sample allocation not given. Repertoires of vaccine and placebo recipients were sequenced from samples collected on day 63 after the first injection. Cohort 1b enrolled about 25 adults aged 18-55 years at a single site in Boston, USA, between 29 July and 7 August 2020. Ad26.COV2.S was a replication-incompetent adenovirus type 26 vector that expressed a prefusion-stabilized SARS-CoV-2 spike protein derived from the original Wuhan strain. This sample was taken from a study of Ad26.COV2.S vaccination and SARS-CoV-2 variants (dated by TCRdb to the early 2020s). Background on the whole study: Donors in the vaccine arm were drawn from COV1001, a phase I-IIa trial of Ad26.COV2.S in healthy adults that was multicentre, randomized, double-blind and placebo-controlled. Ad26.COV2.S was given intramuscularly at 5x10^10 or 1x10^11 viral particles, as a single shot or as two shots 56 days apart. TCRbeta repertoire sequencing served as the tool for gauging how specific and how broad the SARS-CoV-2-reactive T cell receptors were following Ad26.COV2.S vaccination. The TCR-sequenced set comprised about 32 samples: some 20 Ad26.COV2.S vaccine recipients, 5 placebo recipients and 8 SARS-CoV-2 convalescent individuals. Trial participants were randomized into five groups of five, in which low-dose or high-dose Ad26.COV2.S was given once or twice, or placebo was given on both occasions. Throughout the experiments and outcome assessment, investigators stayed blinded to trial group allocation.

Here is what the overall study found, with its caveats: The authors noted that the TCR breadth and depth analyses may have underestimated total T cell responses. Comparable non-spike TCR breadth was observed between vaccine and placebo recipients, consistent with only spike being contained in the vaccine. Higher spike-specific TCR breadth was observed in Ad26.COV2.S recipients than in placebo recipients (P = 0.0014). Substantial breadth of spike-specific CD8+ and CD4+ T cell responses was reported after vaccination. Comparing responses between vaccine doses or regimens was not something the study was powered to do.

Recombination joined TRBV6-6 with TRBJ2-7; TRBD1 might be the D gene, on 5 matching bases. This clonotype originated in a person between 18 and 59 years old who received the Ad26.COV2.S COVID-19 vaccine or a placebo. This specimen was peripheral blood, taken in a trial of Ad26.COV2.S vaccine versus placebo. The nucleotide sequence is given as TGTGCCAGCAGCCCCAGGGATTTTGATTCCGAGGACTTC. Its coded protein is CASSPRDFDSEDF.